The 10 T cell receptor beta chains in this list originate from one sample, sequenced in a study of blood T cell repertoires in COVID-19 (TCRdb year 2020). Libraries were prepared through the immunoSEQ multiplex PCR assay. This is the immuneACCESS table as TCRdb keeps it, with only in-frame sequences that have V and J called. A part of the clones is gone; compared with another copy, unresolved V genes explain less than half, and the rest is unexplained. Recorded for this sample are more than 150,000 clones; 80% to 85% of them occurred a single time. The ten biggest clones cover 5.2% of the sample. Sequenced: peripheral blood. These receptors originate from a woman in her twenties or thirties with acute or convalescent COVID-19.

CDR3 region: CASSLLRLASGPSGTQYF. In DNA, the CDR3 is TGTGCCAGCAGCTTACTTAGATTGGCTAGCGGACCGTCTGGCACGCAGTATTTT. V and J are TRBV7-2 and TRBJ2-3; 7 positions agree with TRBD2. Germline-derived CDR1 and CDR2 are SGHTA and FQGNSA. The CDR3 has 18 residues. V was clipped by 2 bases and J by 9 bases; unmatched bases: 20.

The chain employs TRBV6-2 or TRBV6-3 and TRBJ1-1; a possible D gene is TRBD1 (5 bases). The V gene lost 6 bases and the J gene lost 6 bases, with 11 bases spanning the gap. This CDR3 has 12 amino acids. Germline V gives CDR1 MNHEY, CDR2 SVGEGT. This chain's CDR3 is CASSSGTPEAFF. The CDR3 region has the DNA TGTGCCAGCAGCTCCGGGACTCCTGAAGCTTTCTTT.

This chain links TRBV11-2 with TRBJ1-1; TRBD1 agrees at 7 bases. The CDR3 has 16 amino acids. Germline V lookup: CDR1 SGHAT, CDR2 FQNNGV. J lost 2 bases, V lost 1 base, and 7 bases had no gene match. The CDR3 nucleotides read TGTGCCAGCAGCTTAGTGTCGGGGACAGCCAACACTGAAGCTTTCTTT. Protein: CASSLVSGTANTEAFF.

CDR3 sequence reads: CASTHRGTETQYF. The CDR3 nucleotides are TGTGCCAGCACCCACAGGGGTACGGAGACCCAGTACTTC. The V call is TRBV11-2, the J call TRBJ2-5; 7 bases line up with TRBD1. Germline V gene lookup returns CDR1 SGHAT and CDR2 FQNNGV. V trimming: 7 bases; J trimming: 5 bases; junction bases outside the gene matches: 7. This CDR3 contains 13 residues.

This clone was recorded a few times. The rearrangement uses TRBV11-3 and TRBJ2-1; TRBD1 matches 7 bases. Losses at the gene ends were 5 bases for V and 9 bases for J; bases not matched to a gene: 7. The CDR3 consists of 13 residues. Per the germline V gene, CDR1 is SGHNT and CDR2 is YENEEA. The CDR3 DNA follows: TGTGCCAGCAGCGCGACAGGGTCTAGTGAGCAGTTCTTC. It encodes CASSATGSSEQFF. Combining the CDR3 with reference TRBV11-3 and TRBJ2-1 gives the whole variable domain EAGVVQSPRYKIIEKKQPVAFWCNPISGHNTLYWYLQNLGQGPELLIRYENEEAVDDSQLPKDRFSAERLKGVDSTLKIQPAELGDSAVYLCASSATGSSEQFFGPGTRLTVL.

The chain joins TRBV5-1 to TRBJ1-1; no reliable D call. The V gene's germline CDR1 is SGHRS and CDR2 YFSETQ. The CDR3 spans 13 residues. V shed 0 bases and J shed 2 bases, with 5 bases lying between them. The CDR3: CASSLAVNTEAFF. The CDR3 nucleotides are TGCGCCAGCAGCTTGGCAGTTAACACTGAAGCTTTCTTT.

The CDR3 DNA is TGTGCCAGCACCCCCACCGGCAGGGGTGGTGAAAAACTGTTTTTT. This translates into CASTPTGRGGEKLFF. The chain recombines TRBV27 with TRBJ1-4; a weak D match, TRBD1 (6 bases). This CDR3 is 15 amino acids long. CDR1 MNHEY and CDR2 SMNVEV come from the germline V gene (reference sequence). V lost 7 bases and J lost 7, with 19 bases in between.

The CDR3 here is CSVQTQGRKIEAFF. DNA of the CDR3: TGCAGCGTTCAAACACAGGGTAGGAAGATTGAAGCTTTCTTT. The chain has TRBV29-1 and TRBJ1-1; weak D call: TRBD1 (6 bases). Between the trimmed V and J ends, which lost 5 bases and 7 bases, there was a span of 20 bases. Germline assignment: CDR1 SQVTM and CDR2 ANQGSEA. This CDR3 has 14 amino acids.

The rearrangement joins TRBV30 to TRBJ1-1, with D uncertain. The CDR3 totals 11 residues. The germline V gene encodes CDR1 GTSNPN and CDR2 SVGIG (reference sequence). Trimming left V 5 bases short and J 4 bases short, with 8 bases between. The CDR3 DNA is TGTGCCTGGGATCGAGGCACTGAAGCTTTCTTT. Translation: CAWDRGTEAFF.

The chain employs TRBV6-5 and TRBJ1-2, with a weak D call TRBD1 (6 bases). V dropped 6 bases and J dropped 8 bases, with 16 bases sitting between them. The V gene's germline CDR1 is MNHEY and CDR2 SVGAGI. The CDR3 loop spans 13 amino acids. The CDR3 is CASRATGNRGYTF. The CDR3 DNA reads as TGTGCCAGCAGGGCAACAGGGAATCGAGGCTACACCTTC.